Listed below are T cell receptor beta chains from one sample, sequenced in a study of T cells in Graves' hyperthyroidism and ophthalmopathy. MiXCR, run by TCRdb on the multiplex PCR reads, gives a single entry per CDR3 protein. The sample has roughly 500,000 distinct CDR3 sequences; around 22% are singletons. Sequencing used blood. These receptors were obtained from a woman aged 25 to 39 with Graves' ophthalmopathy. CDR3s include the opening cysteine and the closing phenylalanine or tryptophan. A D gene is named only where the DNA matches it firmly. The size field is filled for only some rows; it gives once, few, many or a size class.

j_call,d_call,v_call,clone_size,cdr3_nt,cdr3_aa
TRBJ1-6,TRBD1,TRBV27,-,TGTGCCACCCGGACAGGGAGTTCACCCCTCCACTTT,CATRTGSSPLHF
TRBJ1-1,-,TRBV28,many,TGTGCCAGCACCGGGCAGGTGAACACTGAAGCTTTCTTT,CASTGQVNTEAFF
TRBJ2-5,-,TRBV7-2,-,TGTGCCAGCAGGCCCACCGGGAGCCTAGAGACCCAGTACTTC,CASRPTGSLETQYF
TRBJ2-5,-,TRBV20-1,many,TGCAGTGCTAGTCCTAGCTCCGAGACCCAGTACTTC,CSASPSSETQYF
TRBJ2-2,-,TRBV18,-,TGTGCCAGCTCACCACCGGGACAAAGCTACACCGGGGAGCTGTTTTTT,CASSPPGQSYTGELFF
TRBJ2-2,-,TRBV11-2,few,TGTGCCAGCAGCTTAGAGCCGTACACCGGGGAGCTGTTTTTT,CASSLEPYTGELFF
TRBJ2-5,TRBD2,TRBV20-1,few,TGCAGTGCCTTAGACGGGACTAGCGGCCAAGAGACCCAGTACTTC,CSALDGTSGQETQYF
TRBJ2-5,-,TRBV11-2,few,TGTGCCAGCAGCTTTTTACTAGCTTCTCTGGAGACCCAGTACTTC,CASSFLLASLETQYF
TRBJ2-5,TRBD2,TRBV7-9,many,TGTGCCAGCAGCTTAGCGTTCCTAGCGGCACAAGAGACCCAGTACTTC,CASSLAFLAAQETQYF
TRBJ1-1,-,TRBV20-1,many,TGCAGTGCGCATGCCCACAGAGCGATGAACACTGAAGCTTTCTTT,CSAHAHRAMNTEAFF
TRBJ1-2,TRBD1,TRBV10-3,once,TGTGCCGAGGCGTCAGCCCCGGGACAGGGGAATGGCTACACCTTC,CAEASAPGQGNGYTF
TRBJ1-1,-,TRBV20-1,many,TGCAGTGCTAGAGATCGGGGGATCGCTGAAGCTTTCTTT,CSARDRGIAEAFF
TRBJ1-6,TRBD1,TRBV30,-,TGTGCCTGGAGAGCCCGCGGGACAGCGAATTCACCCCTCCACTTT,CAWRARGTANSPLHF
TRBJ1-3,TRBD1,TRBV6-5,many,TGTGCCAGCAGTTACTCGGCGGACAGGGGAAACACCATATATTTT,CASSYSADRGNTIYF
TRBJ2-5,-,TRBV6-5,many,TGTGCCAGCAGTTCCCCGACGGGACAAGAGACCCAGTACTTC,CASSSPTGQETQYF
TRBJ2-7,-,TRBV7-2,-,TGTGCCAGCAGTTCGGGGGAATTTTCGCCCTACGAGCAGTACTTC,CASSSGEFSPYEQYF
TRBJ1-5,-,TRBV2,few,TGTGCCAGCAGTGACGAGTTCCAGGGGCGGGAGCAGCCCCAGCATTTT,CASSDEFQGREQPQHF
TRBJ2-5,TRBD1,TRBV7-3,few,TGTGCCAGCAGTTTACACGGGACAGGGGACCCCACCCAAGAGACCCAGTACTTC,CASSLHGTGDPTQETQYF
TRBJ1-1,TRBD1,TRBV6-1,few,TGTGCCAGCAGTGAAAAGGAGCCGGGACAGATCATGAACACTGAAGCTTTCTTT,CASSEKEPGQIMNTEAFF
TRBJ2-7,-,TRBV2,many,TGTGCCAGCACAGGCCAGGCGCACTCCTACGAGCAGTACTTC,CASTGQAHSYEQYF
TRBJ2-2,-,TRBV6-5,many,TGTGCCAGCAGTTACCCGGACTTGGAGACGAACACCGGGGAGCTGTTTTTT,CASSYPDLETNTGELFF
TRBJ1-1,TRBD1,TRBV12-3/TRBV12-4,once,TGTGCCAGCAGCCCGACAGGGCAGGACACTGAAGCTTTCTTT,CASSPTGQDTEAFF